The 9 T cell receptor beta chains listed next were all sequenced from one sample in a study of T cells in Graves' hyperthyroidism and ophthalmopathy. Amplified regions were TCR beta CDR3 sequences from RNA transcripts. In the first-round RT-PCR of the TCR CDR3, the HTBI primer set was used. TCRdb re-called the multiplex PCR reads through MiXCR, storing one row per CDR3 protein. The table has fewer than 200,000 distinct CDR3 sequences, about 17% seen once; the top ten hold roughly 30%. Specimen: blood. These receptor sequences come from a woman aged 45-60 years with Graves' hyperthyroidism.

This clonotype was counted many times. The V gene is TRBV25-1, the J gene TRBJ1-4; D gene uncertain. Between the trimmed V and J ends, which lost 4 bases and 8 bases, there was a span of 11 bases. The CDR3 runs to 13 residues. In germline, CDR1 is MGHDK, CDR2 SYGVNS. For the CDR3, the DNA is TGTGCCAGCAGTGGGTCGGCGAACGAAAAACTGTTTTTT. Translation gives CASSGSANEKLFF.

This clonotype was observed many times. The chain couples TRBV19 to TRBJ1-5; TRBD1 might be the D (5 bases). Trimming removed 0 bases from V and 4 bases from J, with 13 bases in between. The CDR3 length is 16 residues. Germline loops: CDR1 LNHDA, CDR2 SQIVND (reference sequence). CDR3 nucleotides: TGTGCCAGTAGTATAGAAGCGGGACGCCTTAATCAGCCCCAGCATTTT. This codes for CASSIEAGRLNQPQHF. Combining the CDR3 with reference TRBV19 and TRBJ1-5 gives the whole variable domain DGGITQSPKYLFRKEGQNVTLSCEQNLNHDAMYWYRQDPGQGLRLIYYSQIVNDFQKGDIAEGYSVSREKKESFPLTVTSAQKNPTAFYLCASSIEAGRLNQPQHFGDGTRLSIL.

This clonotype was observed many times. The CDR3 DNA sequence: TGTGCCAGCAGCTCCGGGACAGGTAACAATGAGCAGTTCTTC. Protein sequence: CASSSGTGNNEQFF. V usage is TRBV7-2 and J usage is TRBJ2-1; 8 nucleotides agree with TRBD1. The germline gives CDR1 SGHTA, CDR2 FQGNSA. This CDR3 has 14 amino acids. After removal of 4 bases from V and 5 bases from J, the junction contained 4 bases not matched to a gene.

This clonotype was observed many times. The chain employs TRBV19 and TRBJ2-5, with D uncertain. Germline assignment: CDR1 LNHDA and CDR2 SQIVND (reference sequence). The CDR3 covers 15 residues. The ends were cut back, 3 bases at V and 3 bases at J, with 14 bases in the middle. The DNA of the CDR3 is TGTGCCAGTAGTATTGTGGCTCACCTAAAAGAGACCCAGTACTTC. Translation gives CASSIVAHLKETQYF.

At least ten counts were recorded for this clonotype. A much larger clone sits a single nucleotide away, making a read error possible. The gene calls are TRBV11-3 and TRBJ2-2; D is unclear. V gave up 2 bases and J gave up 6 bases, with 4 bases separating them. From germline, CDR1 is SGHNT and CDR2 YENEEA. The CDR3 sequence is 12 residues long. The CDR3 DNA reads TGTGCCAGCAGCTTAAACCCCGGGGAGCTGTTTTTT. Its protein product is CASSLNPGELFF. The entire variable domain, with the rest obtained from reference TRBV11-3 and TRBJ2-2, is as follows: EAGVVQSPRYKIIEKKQPVAFWCNPISGHNTLYWYLQNLGQGPELLIRYENEEAVDDSQLPKDRFSAERLKGVDSTLKIQPAELGDSAVYLCASSLNPGELFFGEGSRLTVL.

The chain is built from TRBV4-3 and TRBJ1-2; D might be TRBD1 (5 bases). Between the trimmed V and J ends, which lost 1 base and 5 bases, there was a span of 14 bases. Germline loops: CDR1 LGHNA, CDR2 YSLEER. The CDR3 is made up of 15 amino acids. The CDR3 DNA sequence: TGCGCCAGCAGCCAAGTGGGAGGGGCTTTGTATGGCTACACCTTC. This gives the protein CASSQVGGALYGYTF.

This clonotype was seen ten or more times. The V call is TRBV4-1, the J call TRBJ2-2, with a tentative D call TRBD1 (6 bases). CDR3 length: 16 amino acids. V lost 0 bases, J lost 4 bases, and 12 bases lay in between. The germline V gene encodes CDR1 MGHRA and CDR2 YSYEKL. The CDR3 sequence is CASSQEAGAITGELFF. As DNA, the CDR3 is TGCGCCAGCAGCCAAGAAGCAGGGGCGATCACCGGGGAGCTGTTTTTT.

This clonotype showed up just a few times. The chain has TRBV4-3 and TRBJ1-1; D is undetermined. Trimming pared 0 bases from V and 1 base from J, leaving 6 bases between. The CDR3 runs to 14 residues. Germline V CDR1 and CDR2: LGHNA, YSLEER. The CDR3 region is CASSQEGGNTEAFF. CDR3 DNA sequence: TGCGCCAGCAGCCAAGAGGGAGGGAACACTGAAGCTTTCTTT.

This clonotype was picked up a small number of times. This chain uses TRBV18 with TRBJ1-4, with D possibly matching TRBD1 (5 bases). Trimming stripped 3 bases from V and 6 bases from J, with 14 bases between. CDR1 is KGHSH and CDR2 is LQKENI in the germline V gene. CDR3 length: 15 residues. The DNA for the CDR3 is TGTGCCAGCTCACCTGGGACCCTCCAATATGAAAAACTGTTTTTT. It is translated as CASSPGTLQYEKLFF. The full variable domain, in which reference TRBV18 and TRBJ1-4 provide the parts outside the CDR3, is NAGVMQNPRHLVRRRGQEARLRCSPMKGHSHVYWYRQLPEEGLKFMVYLQKENIIDESGMPKERFSAEFPKEGPSILRIQQVVRGDSAAYFCASSPGTLQYEKLFFGSGTQLSVL.